One and the same sample provided the 5 T cell receptor beta chains below, sequenced in a study of OX40 agonist ivuxolimab in advanced cancers. Here immunoSEQ multiplex PCR was the method, and the copy in TCRdb shows in-frame clones only, minus some. The sample consists of about 59,000 clones, less than 90% of them appearing once. Sequences were derived from CD4+ or CD8+ T cells sorted from blood, sampled in a trial of the OX40 agonist ivuxolimab. All receptors derive from an adult with an advanced solid tumor such as melanoma, head and neck, liver or kidney cancer.

The chain is built from TRBV5-4 and TRBJ1-2, with no clear D. The V end lost 0 bases, the J end lost 6 bases, and 6 bases lay between the germline ends. CDR3 length: 12 residues. Germline assignment: CDR1 SGHNT and CDR2 YYREEE (reference sequence). The CDR3, as DNA: TGTGCCAGCAGCTTGGACGGAAATGGCTACACCTTC. It codes for CASSLDGNGYTF.

This clone was detected only once. J is TRBJ2-6 and V is TRBV6-1; D is unclear. With 0 bases removed from V and 1 base from J, the gap between germline ends came to 7 bases. Germline V CDR1 and CDR2: MNHNS, SASEGT. There are 16 residues in the CDR3. DNA of the CDR3: TGTGCCAGCAGTGAAGCGAAAGGGTCTGGGGCCAACGTCCTGACTTTC. Its translation: CASSEAKGSGANVLTF.

This clone was seen just once. The J gene is TRBJ2-2, the V gene TRBV5-1; 7 bases map to TRBD1. From germline, CDR1 is SGHRS and CDR2 YFSETQ. This CDR3 comprises 15 residues. The ends lost 0 bases at V and 5 bases at J; junction bases unmatched: 4. The chain's CDR3 is CASSLGQGETGELFF. The DNA of the CDR3 is TGCGCCAGCAGCTTGGGCCAGGGGGAGACCGGGGAGCTGTTTTTT.

The chain has TRBV5-6 and TRBJ1-2; 9 bases align to TRBD1. Germline CDR1 and CDR2: SGHDT and YYEEEE. The V segment lost 5 bases and the J segment 7 bases; nucleotides outside the gene matches: 12. This CDR3 contains 15 residues. Here the CDR3 DNA reads TGTGCCAGCAGGATTCCGGGACAGGGATCCTCTGGCTACACCTTC. Translated, it gives CASRIPGQGSSGYTF.

This clone was seen a handful of times. The chain carries TRBV5-5 and TRBJ1-5, with 8 bases lining up with TRBD1. Germline lookup yields CDR1 SGHKS and CDR2 YYEKEE (reference sequence). The V segment lost 0 bases and the J segment 4 bases; nucleotides outside the gene matches: 12. The CDR3 runs 18 residues. The CDR3 nucleotides read TGTGCCAGCAGCTTGGCCATCCTTGGGACAGGTGCAAATCAGCCCCAGCATTTT. It yields the protein CASSLAILGTGANQPQHF.